This T cell receptor beta chain was captured by sequencing in a study of early T cells in non-severe SARS-CoV-2 infection. Study-wide background: Unsorted whole-blood RNA was sequenced in bulk, leaving chains unpaired.

TCRdb redid the calling of the 5' RACE reads with MiXCR, one entry per CDR3 protein. The data show under 95,000 distinct CDR3 sequences, under 15% seen once. Trimming removed 0 bases at V and 0 bases at J, with 12 bases between. Germline lookup yields CDR1 ENHRY and CDR2 SYGVKD. The CDR3 contains 16 residues. The source material was whole blood. The TCR comes from an adult who was a healthcare worker with PCR-confirmed SARS-CoV-2 infection or an uninfected control (not recorded which). The genes are TRBV10-3 and TRBJ2-7; TRBD1 is a possible D gene (5 bases). CDR3 residues: CAISESTRTSSYEQYF. DNA of the CDR3: TGTGCCATCAGTGAGTCGACCCGGACAAGCTCCTACGAGCAGTACTTC.